These 26 T cell receptor beta chains were sequenced from one sample in a study of T cell responses to AZD1222 COVID-19 vaccine. TCRdb's table, derived via immunoSEQ multiplex PCR, lists solely in-frame clones and lacks some. The sample consists of nearly 100,000 clones, approximately 91% of them appearing once. The source material was peripheral blood, sampled on day 0 of AZD1222 vaccination. The origin of the receptors is an adult in good health.

This clone occurred once. The CDR3 DNA reads as TGCGCCAGCAGGGAGAGGGATGAGCAGTTCTTC. Translated: CASRERDEQFF. The genes are TRBV5-1 and TRBJ2-1, with a tentative D call TRBD2 (5 bases). The CDR3 is 11 residues long. CDR1 is SGHRS and CDR2 is YFSETQ in the germline V gene. V lost 5 bases and J lost 8, with 8 bases in between.

This sequence joins TRBV6-1 and TRBJ2-1, with D unresolved. Trimming took off 2 bases at V and 3 bases at J, with 11 bases between the two ends. This CDR3 is 15 amino acids long. Germline loops: CDR1 MNHNS, CDR2 SASEGT. Here the CDR3 reads CASSESEQFYNEQFF. In DNA form, the CDR3 reads TGTGCCAGCAGTGAATCGGAACAGTTCTACAATGAGCAGTTCTTC.

The chain is built from TRBV11-3 and TRBJ2-7, with 8 nucleotides matching TRBD2. Per the germline V gene, CDR1 is SGHNT and CDR2 is YENEEA. This CDR3 has 17 amino acids. V lost 5 bases to trimming and J lost 0 bases; unmatched junction nucleotides: 12. CDR3 DNA sequence: TGTGCCAGCAGCCCCGGGGGGGGCGCCGGAGGCTCCTACGAGCAGTACTTC. Protein sequence: CASSPGGGAGGSYEQYF.

J is TRBJ1-6 and V is TRBV3-1 (or the pseudogene TRBV3-2); D uncertain. Trimming took off 1 base at V and 5 bases at J, with 6 bases between the two ends. From germline, CDR1 is LGHDT and CDR2 YNNKEL (reference sequence). The CDR3 extends over 14 amino acids. The chain's CDR3 is CASSQGTNNSPLHF. The CDR3 DNA reads TGTGCCAGCAGCCAAGGGACCAATAATTCACCCCTCCACTTT.

Worth noting for this clone: The sample contains more than one DNA sequence encoding this CDR3. The V gene is TRBV7-9, the J gene TRBJ2-7; D ambiguous. The CDR3 sequence is 12 residues long. CDR1 SEHNR and CDR2 FQNEAQ come from the germline V gene (reference sequence). Trimming removed 1 base at V and 6 bases at J, with 7 bases between. CDR3 DNA: TGTGCCAGCAGCTTAGGGGGTGGCGAGCAGTACTTC. Amino acid sequence: CASSLGGGEQYF.

V is TRBV11-2 and J is TRBJ1-5; D gene ambiguous. The V gene lost 5 bases and the J gene lost 5 bases, with 10 bases spanning the gap. This CDR3 region has 13 residues. The germline gives CDR1 SGHAT, CDR2 FQNNGV. The CDR3: CASSPGTYQPQHF. DNA of the CDR3: TGTGCCAGCAGCCCCGGAACCTATCAGCCCCAGCATTTT.

The chain joins TRBV2 to TRBJ1-1; D is undetermined. The CDR3 consists of 15 residues. Germline CDR1 SNHLY, CDR2 FYNNEI. Trimming shortened V by 3 bases and J by 4 bases, and 15 bases separated the two germline ends. CDR3 in amino acids: CASSDGPHGGTEAFF. The DNA for the CDR3 is TGTGCCAGCAGTGATGGGCCCCACGGAGGCACTGAAGCTTTCTTT.

The V call is TRBV7-2, the J call TRBJ2-7; D gene uncertain. From germline, CDR1 is SGHTA and CDR2 FQGNSA. V was clipped by 1 base and J by 5 bases, with 12 bases between them. CDR3 length: 14 amino acids. The CDR3 region has the DNA TGTGCCAGCAGCTTAGAAAGGGTTCTCCACGAGCAGTACTTC. Protein: CASSLERVLHEQYF.

The CDR3 is CASLLRLKYNEQFF. The CDR3 coding sequence is TGTGCCAGCCTCCTTAGACTCAAATACAATGAGCAGTTCTTC. This chain links TRBV27 with TRBJ2-1, with no clear D. The ends were cut back, 8 bases at V and 4 bases at J, with 15 bases in the middle. Germline assignment: CDR1 MNHEY and CDR2 SMNVEV (reference sequence). The CDR3 is 14 amino acids.

This clone was seen more than once but under ten times. The rearrangement uses TRBV27 and TRBJ1-2, with 8 bases fitting TRBD1. The V segment lost 6 bases and the J segment 7 bases; nucleotides outside the gene matches: 10. This CDR3 region has 14 residues. In germline, CDR1 is MNHEY, CDR2 SMNVEV (reference sequence). The CDR3 DNA reads TGTGCCAGCAGACCCAGTCAGGGGGCGCGTGGCTACACCTTC. Translation gives CASRPSQGARGYTF.

This clone was recorded once. The chain combines TRBV5-4 with TRBJ1-2, with TRBD1 as a possible D gene (5 bases). This CDR3 comprises 12 residues. V lost 5 bases to trimming and J lost 14 bases, with 19 bases between them. Germline loops: CDR1 SGHNT, CDR2 YYREEE (reference sequence). In DNA, the CDR3 is TGTGCCAGCAGAAACAATCCTACCAGGGTTACCTTC. It codes for CASRNNPTRVTF. The variable domain in full, completed from reference TRBV5-4 and TRBJ1-2, reads ETGVTQSPTHLIKTRGQQVTLRCSSQSGHNTVSWYQQALGQGPQFIFQYYREEENGRGNFPPRFSGLQFPNYSSELNVNALELDDSALYLCASRNNPTRVTFGSGTRLTVV.

The rearrangement links TRBV7-9 to TRBJ2-5; 15 bases fit TRBD2. The germline V gene encodes CDR1 SEHNR and CDR2 FQNEAQ (reference sequence). The CDR3 is 17 residues long. With V trimmed by 5 bases and J by 2 bases, 6 bases remained unmatched. Written as DNA, the CDR3 is TGTGCCAGCAGCCGCGGGACTAGCGGGGGGCCTCAAGAGACCCAGTACTTC. Residues: CASSRGTSGGPQETQYF.

The rearrangement joins TRBV5-1 to TRBJ1-3; D unclear. The V gene lost 0 bases and the J gene lost 0 bases, with 4 bases spanning the gap. Germline V lookup: CDR1 SGHRS, CDR2 YFSETQ. This CDR3 spans 14 amino acids. CDR3 amino acids: CASSLEFSGNTIYF. The CDR3, as DNA: TGCGCCAGCAGCTTGGAATTCTCTGGAAACACCATATATTTT.

This sequence joins TRBV13 and TRBJ2-3; the D gene is possibly TRBD2 (6 bases). Germline V CDR1 and CDR2: PRHDT, FYEKMQ (reference sequence). The V gene lost 4 bases and the J gene lost 0 bases, with 17 bases spanning the gap. The CDR3 loop spans 17 amino acids. The CDR3 DNA sequence: TGTGCCAGCAGCTCTAACCGGGACTCGTTTAGCACAGATACGCAGTATTTT. Translated: CASSSNRDSFSTDTQYF.

CDR3 nucleotide sequence: TGTGCCAGCAGCTTAGGTTCTAGCACAGATACGCAGTATTTT. This encodes CASSLGSSTDTQYF. The chain joins TRBV11-1 to TRBJ2-3; D is ambiguous. The CDR3 totals 14 residues. Germline assignment: CDR1 SGHAT and CDR2 FQDESV (reference sequence). The V end lost 1 base, the J end lost 0 bases, and 5 bases lay between the germline ends.

The chain couples TRBV4-3 to TRBJ2-3; TRBD1 matches at 8 bases. This CDR3 has 15 residues. CDR1 LGHNA and CDR2 YSLEER come from the germline V gene. After removal of 4 bases from V and 2 bases from J, the junction contained 5 bases not matched to a gene. As DNA, the CDR3 is TGCGCCAGCAGCCTAGCAGGGGGCCCCACAGATACGCAGTATTTT. Translation gives CASSLAGGPTDTQYF.

The CDR3 DNA reads as TGTGCCAGCTCACCACGGACCTCCGATGGCGAGCAGTACTTC. This codes for CASSPRTSDGEQYF. V gene TRBV18 combines with J gene TRBJ2-7; D call uncertain. This CDR3 is built from 14 residues. V dropped 1 base and J dropped 6 bases, with 13 bases sitting between them. The germline V gene encodes CDR1 KGHSH and CDR2 LQKENI.

This clone was observed a handful of times. The chain carries TRBV28 and TRBJ1-3; maybe TRBD1 (6 bases). Per germline, CDR1 MDHEN and CDR2 SYDVKM. CDR3 length: 14 residues. V lost 6 bases and J lost 4, with 13 bases in between. The DNA for the CDR3 is TGTGCCAGCAGCATCCAGGGGCGCGGAAACACCATATATTTT. Protein: CASSIQGRGNTIYF.

This clone was found once. The chain has TRBV6-5 and TRBJ2-7, with a possible D match to TRBD1 (5 bases). The CDR3 covers 13 residues. Germline loops: CDR1 MNHEY, CDR2 SVGAGI. Trimming left V 8 bases short and J 4 bases short, with 15 bases between. CDR3 residues: CASSKARDYEQYF. In DNA form, the CDR3 reads TGTGCCAGCTCTAAGGCCAGGGATTACGAGCAGTACTTC.

This clone was recorded a few times. The chain couples TRBV7-2 to TRBJ1-1; the D is unclear. The V and J ends lost 1 base and 0 bases respectively, with 6 bases between them. This CDR3 comprises 14 residues. In germline, CDR1 is SGHTA, CDR2 FQGNSA. CDR3: CASSLGTLNTEAFF. The CDR3 DNA is TGTGCCAGCAGCTTAGGGACTCTGAACACTGAAGCTTTCTTT.

The genes are TRBV20-1 and TRBJ2-7; 8 nucleotides line up with TRBD1. The CDR3 contains 16 residues. Germline loops: CDR1 DFQATT, CDR2 SNEGSKA (reference sequence). V shed 3 bases and J 1 base; nucleotides not matched to a gene: 11. The CDR3 loop is CSASGQGASLSYEQYF. The DNA of the CDR3 is TGCAGTGCTAGTGGGCAGGGGGCCTCCCTTTCCTACGAGCAGTACTTC.

This sequence joins TRBV24-1 and TRBJ2-1, with D possibly matching TRBD1 (7 bases). V lost 9 bases and J 9 bases, leaving 17 bases between the germline ends. The length of the CDR3 is 13 residues. Germline CDR1 reads KGHDR; CDR2 reads SFDVKD. The CDR3 loop is CATSSGGRREQFF. Here the CDR3 DNA reads TGTGCCACCTCCTCAGGGGGGCGACGTGAGCAGTTCTTC.

This clone has only one observation. The chain is built from TRBV18 and TRBJ1-1, with 7 bases aligning to TRBD1. This CDR3 has 12 amino acids. Germline V lookup: CDR1 KGHSH, CDR2 LQKENI. Trimming cost V 1 base and J 11 bases; bases outside gene matches: 4. In DNA, the CDR3 is TGTGCCAGCTCACCACAGGGGGCTGGGGCTTTCTTT. This codes for CASSPQGAGAFF.

This clone was recorded only once. V gene TRBV5-1 combines with J gene TRBJ1-2; D gene uncertain. The CDR3 has 16 amino acids. Germline CDR1 is SGHRS and CDR2 is YFSETQ. Trimming removed 3 bases at V and 2 bases at J, with 17 bases between. CDR3 nucleotide sequence: TGCGCCAGCAGCTCTCTCCCAGGCCTACAGAACTATGGCTACACCTTC. This sequence encodes CASSSLPGLQNYGYTF.

This clone was seen more than once but under ten times. This chain connects TRBV6-5 to TRBJ1-4; D is unresolved. The CDR3 is 11 amino acids. V dropped 6 bases and J dropped 6 bases, with 5 bases sitting between them. Germline lookup yields CDR1 MNHEY and CDR2 SVGAGI. CDR3: CASRRDEKLFF. In DNA form, the CDR3 reads TGTGCCAGCAGGCGAGATGAAAAACTGTTTTTT.

The chain carries TRBV19 and TRBJ2-2; 14 nucleotides agree with TRBD2. CDR3 length: 17 amino acids. Unmatched junction bases numbered 6, after V lost 5 bases and J lost 4 bases. Germline lookup yields CDR1 LNHDA and CDR2 SQIVND (reference sequence). CDR3 nucleotides: TGTGCCAGTAGTTCGGGACTAGCGGGGGCACCCACCGGGGAGCTGTTTTTT. Amino acids: CASSSGLAGAPTGELFF.